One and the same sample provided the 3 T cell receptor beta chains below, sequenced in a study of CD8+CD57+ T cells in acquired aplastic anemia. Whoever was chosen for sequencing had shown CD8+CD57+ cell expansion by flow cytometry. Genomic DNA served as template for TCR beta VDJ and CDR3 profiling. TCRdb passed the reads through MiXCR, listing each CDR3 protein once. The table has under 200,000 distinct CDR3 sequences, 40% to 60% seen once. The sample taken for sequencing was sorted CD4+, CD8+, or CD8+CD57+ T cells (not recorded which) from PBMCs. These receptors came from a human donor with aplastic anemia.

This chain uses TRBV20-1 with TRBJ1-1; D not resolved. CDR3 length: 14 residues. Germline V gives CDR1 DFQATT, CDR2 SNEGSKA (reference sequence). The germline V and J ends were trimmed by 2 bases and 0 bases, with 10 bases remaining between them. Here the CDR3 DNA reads TGCAGTGCTAGACAGGACGGCTTGAACACTGAAGCTTTCTTT. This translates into CSARQDGLNTEAFF.

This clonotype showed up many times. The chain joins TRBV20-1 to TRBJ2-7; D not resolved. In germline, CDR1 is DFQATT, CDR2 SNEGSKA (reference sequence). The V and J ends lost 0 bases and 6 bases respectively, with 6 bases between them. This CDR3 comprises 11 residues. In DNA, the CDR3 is TGCAGTGCTAGAGATCACGGCGAGCAGTACTTC. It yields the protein CSARDHGEQYF.

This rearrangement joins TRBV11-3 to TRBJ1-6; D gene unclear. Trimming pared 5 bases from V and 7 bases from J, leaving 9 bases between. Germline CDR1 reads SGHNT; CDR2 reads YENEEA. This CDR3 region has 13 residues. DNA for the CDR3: TGTGCCAGCAGCCGGACGCTAAATTCACCCCTCCACTTT. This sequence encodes CASSRTLNSPLHF.